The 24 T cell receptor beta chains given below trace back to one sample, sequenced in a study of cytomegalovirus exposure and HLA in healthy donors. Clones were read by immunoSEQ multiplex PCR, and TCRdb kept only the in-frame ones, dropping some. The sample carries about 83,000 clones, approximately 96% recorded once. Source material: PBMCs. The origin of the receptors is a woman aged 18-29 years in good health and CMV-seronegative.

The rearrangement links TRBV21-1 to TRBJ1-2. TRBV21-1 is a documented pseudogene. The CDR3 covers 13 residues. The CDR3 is CASIRGGSYGYTF. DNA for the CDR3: TGTGCCAGCATCCGGGGGGGCTCCTATGGCTACACCTTC.

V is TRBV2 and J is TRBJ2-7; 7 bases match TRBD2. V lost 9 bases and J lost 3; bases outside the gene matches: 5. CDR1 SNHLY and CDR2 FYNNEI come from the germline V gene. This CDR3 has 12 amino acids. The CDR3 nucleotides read TGTGCCAGTGGTGGGGGGGTCTACGAGCAGTACTTC. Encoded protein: CASGGGVYEQYF.

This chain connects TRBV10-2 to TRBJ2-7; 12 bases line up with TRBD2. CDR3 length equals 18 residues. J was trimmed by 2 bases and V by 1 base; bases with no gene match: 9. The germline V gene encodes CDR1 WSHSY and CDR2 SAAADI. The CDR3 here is CASSEFVPLAGGTYEQYF. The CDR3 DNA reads TGCGCCAGCAGTGAGTTCGTACCTCTAGCGGGAGGGACCTACGAGCAGTACTTC.

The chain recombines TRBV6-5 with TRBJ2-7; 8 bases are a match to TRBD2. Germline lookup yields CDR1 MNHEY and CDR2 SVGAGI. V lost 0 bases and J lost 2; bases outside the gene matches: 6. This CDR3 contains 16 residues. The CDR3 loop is CASSYSLPAGAYEQYF. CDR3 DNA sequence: TGTGCCAGCAGTTACTCTCTCCCAGCGGGGGCCTACGAGCAGTACTTC.

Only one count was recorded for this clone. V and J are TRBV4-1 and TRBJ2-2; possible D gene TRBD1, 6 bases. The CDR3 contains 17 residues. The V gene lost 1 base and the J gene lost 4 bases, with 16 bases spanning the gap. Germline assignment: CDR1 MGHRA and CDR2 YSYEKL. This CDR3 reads CASSQVMWDTSTGELFF. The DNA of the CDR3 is TGCGCCAGCAGCCAAGTTATGTGGGACACATCCACCGGGGAGCTGTTTTTT.

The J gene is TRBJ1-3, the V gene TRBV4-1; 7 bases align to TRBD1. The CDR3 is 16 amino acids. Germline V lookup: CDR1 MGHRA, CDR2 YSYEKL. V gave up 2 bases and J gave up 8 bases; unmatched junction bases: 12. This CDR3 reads CASSQSVQGNYDTIYF. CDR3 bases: TGCGCCAGCAGCCAATCCGTACAGGGGAACTATGACACCATATATTTT.

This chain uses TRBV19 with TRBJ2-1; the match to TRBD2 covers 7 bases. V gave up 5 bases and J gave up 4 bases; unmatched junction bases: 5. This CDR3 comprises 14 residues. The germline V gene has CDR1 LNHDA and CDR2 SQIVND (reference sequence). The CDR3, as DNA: TGTGCCAGTAGTCTCAGCGGGAAGTACAATGAGCAGTTCTTC. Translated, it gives CASSLSGKYNEQFF.

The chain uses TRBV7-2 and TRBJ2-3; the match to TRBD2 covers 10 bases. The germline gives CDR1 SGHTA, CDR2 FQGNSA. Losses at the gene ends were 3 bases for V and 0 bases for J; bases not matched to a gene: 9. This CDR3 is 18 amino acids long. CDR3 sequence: CASSLLLAGIPSTDTQYF. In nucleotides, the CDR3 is TGTGCCAGCAGCTTGTTACTAGCGGGGATCCCTAGCACAGATACGCAGTATTTT. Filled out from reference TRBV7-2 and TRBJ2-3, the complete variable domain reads GAGVSQSPSNKVTEKGKDVELRCDPISGHTALYWYRQSLGQGLEFLIYFQGNSAPDKSGLPSDRFSAERTGGSVSTLTIQRTQQEDSAVYLCASSLLLAGIPSTDTQYFGPGTRLTVL.

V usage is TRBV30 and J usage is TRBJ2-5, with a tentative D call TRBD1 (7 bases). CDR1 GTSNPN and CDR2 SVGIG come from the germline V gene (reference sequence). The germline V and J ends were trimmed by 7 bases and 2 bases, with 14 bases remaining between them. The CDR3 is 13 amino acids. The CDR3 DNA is TGTGCCTTCGCCAGGGGGAGGCAAGAGACCCAGTACTTC. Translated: CAFARGRQETQYF.

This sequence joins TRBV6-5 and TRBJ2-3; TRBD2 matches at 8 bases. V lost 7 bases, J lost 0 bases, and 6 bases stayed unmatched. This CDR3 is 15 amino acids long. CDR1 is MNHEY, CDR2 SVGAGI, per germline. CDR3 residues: CASITSGDSTDTQYF. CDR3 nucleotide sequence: TGTGCCAGCATTACTAGCGGAGACAGCACAGATACGCAGTATTTT.

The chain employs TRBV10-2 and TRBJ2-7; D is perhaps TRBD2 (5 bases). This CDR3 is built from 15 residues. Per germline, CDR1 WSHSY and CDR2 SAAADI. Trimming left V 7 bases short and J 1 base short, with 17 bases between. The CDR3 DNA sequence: TGCGCCAGCACCCCCGGTGTTAGCGCGTCCTACGAGCAGTACTTC. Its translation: CASTPGVSASYEQYF.

CDR3 protein: CASSLEAGSTGELFF. DNA of the CDR3: TGTGCCAGCAGCTTGGAGGCGGGGTCGACCGGGGAGCTGTTTTTT. The J gene is TRBJ2-2, the V gene TRBV5-5; tentatively, D is TRBD2 (6 bases). Trimming took off 0 bases at V and 5 bases at J, with 11 bases between the two ends. In germline, CDR1 is SGHKS, CDR2 YYEKEE (reference sequence). The length of the CDR3 is 15 residues.

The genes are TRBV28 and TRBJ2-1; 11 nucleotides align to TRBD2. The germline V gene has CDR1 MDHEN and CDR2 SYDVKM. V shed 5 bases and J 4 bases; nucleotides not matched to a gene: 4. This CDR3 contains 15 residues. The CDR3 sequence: CASSPGLAVYNEQFF. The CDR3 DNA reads TGTGCCAGCAGTCCGGGACTAGCGGTGTACAATGAGCAGTTCTTC.

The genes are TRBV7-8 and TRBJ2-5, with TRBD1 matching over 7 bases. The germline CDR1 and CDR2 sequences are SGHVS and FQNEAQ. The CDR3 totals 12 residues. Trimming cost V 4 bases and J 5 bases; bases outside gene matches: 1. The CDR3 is CASSWDSETQYF. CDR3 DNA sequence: TGTGCCAGCAGCTGGGACAGCGAGACCCAGTACTTC.

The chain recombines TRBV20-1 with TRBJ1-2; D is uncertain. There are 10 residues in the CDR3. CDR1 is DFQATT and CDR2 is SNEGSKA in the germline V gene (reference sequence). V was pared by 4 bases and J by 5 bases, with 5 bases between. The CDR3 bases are TGCAGTGCTACGAGATATGGCTACACCTTC. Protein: CSATRYGYTF.

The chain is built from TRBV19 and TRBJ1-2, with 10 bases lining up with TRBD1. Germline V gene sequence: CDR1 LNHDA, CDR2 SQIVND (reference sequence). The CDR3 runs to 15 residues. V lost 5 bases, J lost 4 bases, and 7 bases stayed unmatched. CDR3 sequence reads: CASSPDRGLGYGYTF. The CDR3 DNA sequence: TGTGCCAGTAGTCCCGACAGGGGGCTTGGCTATGGCTACACCTTC.

The CDR3 sequence: CASSAPGAYEQYF. The CDR3 bases are TGTGCCAGCAGTGCGCCGGGGGCCTACGAGCAGTACTTC. V and J are TRBV25-1 and TRBJ2-7; a weak D match, TRBD2 (6 bases). The CDR3 consists of 13 residues. V lost 4 bases, J lost 2 bases, and 9 bases lay in between. The germline V gene encodes CDR1 MGHDK and CDR2 SYGVNS.

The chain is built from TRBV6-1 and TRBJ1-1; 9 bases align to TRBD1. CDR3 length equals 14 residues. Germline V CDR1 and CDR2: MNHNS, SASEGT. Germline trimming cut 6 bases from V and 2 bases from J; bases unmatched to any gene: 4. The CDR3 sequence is CASREGQGNTEAFF. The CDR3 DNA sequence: TGTGCCAGCAGAGAGGGACAGGGTAACACTGAAGCTTTCTTT.

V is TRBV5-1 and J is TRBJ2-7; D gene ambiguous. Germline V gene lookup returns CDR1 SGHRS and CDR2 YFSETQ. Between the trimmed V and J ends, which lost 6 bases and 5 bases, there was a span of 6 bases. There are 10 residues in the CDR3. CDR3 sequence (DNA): TGCGCCAGCACCCCAAACGAGCAGTACTTC. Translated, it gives CASTPNEQYF.

Here the CDR3 DNA reads TGCGCCAGCAGCTTGGAGCCAGGGGGCGCGGCGGCCTACGAGCAGTACTTC. It encodes CASSLEPGGAAAYEQYF. The chain recombines TRBV5-1 with TRBJ2-7, with TRBD1 matching over 8 bases. This CDR3 has 17 amino acids. The V gene's germline CDR1 is SGHRS and CDR2 YFSETQ. Trimming removed 0 bases from V and 2 bases from J; junction bases left unmatched: 10.

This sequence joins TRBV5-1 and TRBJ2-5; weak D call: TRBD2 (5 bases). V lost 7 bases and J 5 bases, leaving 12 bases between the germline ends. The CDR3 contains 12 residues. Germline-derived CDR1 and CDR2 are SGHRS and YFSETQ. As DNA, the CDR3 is TGCGCCAGCGGTGGAGAGGGTGAGACCCAGTACTTC. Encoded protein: CASGGEGETQYF.

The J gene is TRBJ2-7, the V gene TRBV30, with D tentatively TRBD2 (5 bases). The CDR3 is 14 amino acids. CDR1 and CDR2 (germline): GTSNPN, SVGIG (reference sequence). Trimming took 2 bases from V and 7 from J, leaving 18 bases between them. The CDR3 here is CAWSTRDYYEEQYF. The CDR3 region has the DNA TGTGCCTGGAGTACTAGAGATTACTACGAGGAGCAGTACTTC.

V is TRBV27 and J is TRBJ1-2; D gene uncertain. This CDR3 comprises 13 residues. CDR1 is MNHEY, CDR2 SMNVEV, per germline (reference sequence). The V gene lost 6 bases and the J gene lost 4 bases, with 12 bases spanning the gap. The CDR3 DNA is TGTGCCAGCAGCCCCCGAGCCCCCTATGGCTACACCTTC. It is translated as CASSPRAPYGYTF.

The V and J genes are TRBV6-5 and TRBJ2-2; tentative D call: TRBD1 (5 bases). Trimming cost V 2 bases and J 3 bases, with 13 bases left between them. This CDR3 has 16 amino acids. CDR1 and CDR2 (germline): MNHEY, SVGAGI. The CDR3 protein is CASSYVETDYTGELFF. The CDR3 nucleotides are TGTGCCAGCAGTTACGTCGAGACAGACTACACCGGGGAGCTGTTTTTT.